A selection of T cell receptor beta chains follows, all from one sample in a study of cytomegalovirus exposure and HLA in healthy donors. Sequencing was performed with immunoSEQ multiplex PCR; in TCRdb, only in-frame clones are kept and a portion is missing. The sample lists about 150,000 clones; around 70% were seen once. The sequenced sample consisted of PBMCs. Source of these receptors: a man in his forties in good health and CMV-seronegative. Each CDR3 is given with its conserved first and last residue. The D gene is left open where the match is weak. A row's size may be missing; if present it is once, few, many or a size class.

TRBV7-3	.	TRBD2	TRBJ2-3	CASSQTPLAGGPTDTQYF	TGTGCCAGCAGCCAGACCCCACTAGCGGGGGGGCCGACAGATACGCAGTATTTT
TRBV10-3	.	TRBD1	TRBJ2-7	CAISESGTGGFEQYF	TGTGCCATCAGTGAGTCAGGGACAGGGGGATTCGAGCAGTACTTC
TRBV10-1	.	.	TRBJ1-6	CASSESRGNSPLHF	TGCGCCAGCAGTGAGTCCAGGGGAAATTCACCCCTCCACTTT
TRBV7-6	.	.	TRBJ2-1	CASSFRSGDYNEQFF	TGTGCCAGCAGCTTTCGGTCAGGGGACTACAATGAGCAGTTCTTC
TRBV7-2	.	.	TRBJ1-1	CASSLDEQGMTAEAFF	TGTGCCAGCAGCCTAGACGAGCAGGGGATGACCGCTGAAGCTTTCTTT
TRBV28	once	.	TRBJ1-2	CASSLAGDGYTF	TGTGCCAGCAGTTTGGCCGGGGATGGCTACACCTTC
TRBV6-1	.	TRBD1	TRBJ2-5	CASSEGQGARETQYF	TGTGCCAGCAGTGAAGGGCAGGGGGCTCGAGAGACCCAGTACTTC
TRBV5-3	.	.	TRBJ1-3	CARSLWGLGNTIYF	TGTGCCAGAAGCTTGTGGGGGCTTGGAAACACCATATATTTT
TRBV7-3	.	.	TRBJ1-1	CASSLRPLMNTEAFF	TGTGCCAGCAGCTTAAGGCCCTTAATGAACACTGAAGCTTTCTTT
TRBV4-2	.	TRBD2	TRBJ2-3	CASSPFFAGATDTQYF	TGTGCCAGCAGCCCCTTCTTTGCGGGAGCCACAGATACGCAGTATTTT
TRBV30	once	TRBD1	TRBJ2-7	CAWSVRQGGTRQYF	TGTGCCTGGAGTGTACGACAGGGGGGCACCCGGCAGTACTTC
TRBV25-1	.	.	TRBJ1-2	CASSGTAGGGYPF	TGTGCCAGCAGTGGGACTGCGGGGGGAGGCTACCCCTTC
TRBV4-3	.	TRBD2	TRBJ2-1	CASSQVTAGGFDEQFF	TGCGCCAGCAGCCAAGTAACAGCGGGAGGGTTCGATGAGCAGTTCTTC
TRBV5-6	.	TRBD1	TRBJ1-2	CASSDSGTGEGWYGYTF	TGTGCCAGCAGCGATTCCGGGACAGGGGAAGGTTGGTATGGCTACACCTTC
TRBV28	.	.	TRBJ1-4	CASSLSATNEKLFF	TGTGCCAGCAGTTTATCGGCAACTAATGAAAAACTGTTTTTT
TRBV6-5	.	.	TRBJ1-1	CASTRPGRVSEAFF	TGTGCCAGCACGCGGCCCGGGCGGGTTTCTGAAGCTTTCTTT
TRBV28	.	TRBD1	TRBJ1-5	CASIGSFGQGSNQPQHF	TGTGCCAGCATCGGTTCTTTCGGACAGGGAAGCAATCAGCCCCAGCATTTT
TRBV6-1	.	.	TRBJ1-4	CASSADSGEKLFF	TGTGCCAGCAGTGCTGATTCAGGCGAAAAACTGTTTTTT
TRBV29-1	once	.	TRBJ2-6	CSVEVDTYSGANVLTF	TGCAGCGTTGAAGTTGACACCTACTCTGGGGCCAACGTCCTGACTTTC
TRBV7-9	.	TRBD1	TRBJ1-3	CASSFRGPEGGNTIYF	TGTGCCAGCAGCTTCAGGGGGCCCGAGGGTGGAAACACCATATATTTT
TRBV19	.	.	TRBJ2-7	CASSTGLHSYEQYF	TGTGCCAGTAGTACCGGACTCCACTCCTACGAGCAGTACTTC
TRBV4-3	.	TRBD1	TRBJ1-1	CASSQVRTGYGDTEAFF	TGCGCCAGCAGCCAAGTGAGGACAGGGTACGGGGACACTGAAGCTTTCTTT
TRBV29-1	.	.	TRBJ1-5	CSVVMGGSNQPQNF	TGCAGCGTTGTGATGGGGGGTAGCAATCAGCCCCAGAATTTT
TRBV7-3	few	TRBD1	TRBJ2-7	CASSLLGTAPYEQYF	TGTGCCAGCAGCTTACTGGGGACAGCCCCCTACGAGCAGTACTTC
TRBV28	.	.	TRBJ1-2	CASGTVLGGYPF	TGTGCCAGCGGGACGGTGCTTGGGGGCTACCCCTTC
TRBV6-5	.	TRBD1	TRBJ1-4	CASRRDREDEKLFF	TGTGCCAGCAGAAGGGACAGGGAGGATGAAAAACTGTTTTTT
TRBV2	.	TRBD1	TRBJ2-6	CASSFRTGANPGANVLTF	TGTGCCAGCAGTTTCCGGACAGGGGCCAATCCTGGGGCCAACGTCCTGACTTTC
TRBV6-6	.	TRBD2	TRBJ2-5	CASSYFGTTQETQYF	TGTGCCAGCAGTTACTTTGGGACTACCCAAGAGACCCAGTACTTC
TRBV2	few	.	TRBJ2-2	CASSEDQGSPNTGELFF	TGTGCCAGCAGTGAGGATCAGGGGTCACCGAACACCGGGGAGCTGTTTTTT
TRBV5-4	.	.	TRBJ2-7	CASSLDSGGASYEQYF	TGTGCCAGCAGCCTGGACAGTGGCGGGGCCTCCTACGAGCAGTACTTC
TRBV9	.	.	TRBJ1-1	CASSAGTGLRNTEAFF	TGTGCCAGCAGCGCCGGAACAGGGCTGAGGAACACTGAAGCTTTCTTT
TRBV7-9	.	TRBD2	TRBJ2-7	CASRALAEQSYEQYF	TGTGCCAGCAGAGCACTAGCGGAGCAATCCTACGAGCAGTACTTC
TRBV5-4	.	.	TRBJ2-1	CASSLASRRADEQFF	TGTGCCAGCAGCTTGGCTTCCCGCAGGGCTGATGAGCAGTTCTTC
TRBV9	once	TRBD1	TRBJ2-7	CASSPRGQANSYEQYF	TGTGCCAGCAGCCCTCGCGGACAGGCAAACTCCTACGAGCAGTACTTC
TRBV28	few	TRBD2	TRBJ2-5	CASSHLGGLAGGSQETQYF	TGTGCCAGCAGCCATCTAGGGGGCCTAGCGGGAGGCTCGCAAGAGACCCAGTACTTC
TRBV7-6	few	TRBD2	TRBJ2-7	CASSSGTRSTYEQYF	TGTGCCAGCAGCTCGGGGACTAGGAGCACCTACGAGCAGTACTTC
TRBV10-3	.	TRBD1	TRBJ2-4	CAISELGQGAGNIQYF	TGTGCCATCAGTGAATTGGGACAGGGGGCGGGGAACATTCAGTACTTC
TRBV2	.	.	TRBJ2-2	CASRLQGNTGELFF	TGTGCCAGCAGACTACAGGGGAACACCGGGGAGCTGTTTTTT
TRBV5-1	once	.	TRBJ2-3	CASSLGTDTDTQYF	TGCGCCAGCAGCTTGGGAACAGACACAGATACGCAGTATTTT
TRBV10-3	.	.	TRBJ2-7	CAISEGQGLYEQYF	TGTGCCATCAGTGAGGGGCAGGGTTTGTACGAGCAGTACTTC
TRBV5-1	few	TRBD1	TRBJ1-4	CASRITGTVNEKLFF	TGCGCCAGCCGAATTACCGGGACAGTGAATGAAAAACTGTTTTTT
TRBV19	.	TRBD1	TRBJ2-6	CASSRTGGSGANVLTF	TGTGCCAGTAGCCGGACAGGGGGCTCTGGGGCCAACGTCCTGACTTTC
TRBV27	.	.	TRBJ2-7	CASSRGQTYEQYF	TGTGCCAGCAGCCGCGGACAGACCTACGAGCAGTACTTC
TRBV9	.	TRBD2	TRBJ2-1	CASSPTSGGRDSYNEQFF	TGTGCCAGCAGCCCGACTAGCGGGGGCCGAGACTCCTACAATGAGCAGTTCTTC
TRBV7-2	.	.	TRBJ1-5	CASSPQGNQPQHF	TGTGCCAGCAGCCCGCAGGGAAATCAGCCCCAGCATTTT
TRBV30	.	TRBD2	TRBJ2-3	CAWSRLLAGGPRSTDTQYF	TGTGCCTGGAGTAGGTTATTGGCGGGAGGGCCCCGGAGCACAGATACGCAGTATTTT
TRBV6-5	.	.	TRBJ2-1	CASSYSGSSYNEQFF	TGTGCCAGCAGTTACTCAGGGAGCTCCTACAATGAGCAGTTCTTC
TRBV5-4	.	TRBD1	TRBJ2-2	CASSLGTGMNTGELFF	TGTGCCAGCAGCCTCGGGACAGGGATGAACACCGGGGAGCTGTTTTTT
TRBV7-9	.	.	TRBJ2-5	CASSNSGGLATQYF	TGTGCCAGCAGTAATTCGGGGGGCCTGGCGACCCAGTACTTC
TRBV9	.	TRBD1	TRBJ2-1	CASSVGGQGVINEQFF	TGTGCCAGCAGCGTAGGGGGACAGGGGGTCATCAATGAGCAGTTCTTC